The TCR beta chain under discussion was sequenced for a study of cytomegalovirus exposure and HLA in healthy donors. Across the study: About 83 million unique TCRs from HLA-typed donors made up an early data release. Broader study findings: Beyond CMV serostatus, there was no information to go on about immune exposure.

Germline lookup yields CDR1 SGHAT and CDR2 FQNNGV. The length of the CDR3 is 12 residues. V was shortened by 5 bases and J by 10 bases, with 12 bases between the two germline ends. With 60 Vbeta and 13 Jbeta primers, the PCR was carried out. The method was immunoSEQ multiplex PCR; TCRdb's version includes in-frame clones alone and lacks a portion of them. The sample holds approximately 150,000 clones, about 80% seen once. Remarks on this clone: Its antigen remains unknown.

This receptor was obtained from a man younger than 35 in good health and CMV-seronegative. This chain uses TRBV11-2 with TRBJ2-1; maybe TRBD1 (6 bases). Input material: PBMCs. CDR3 bases: TGTGCCAGCAGCATCAACAGGGAAGAGCAGTTCTTC. This sequence encodes CASSINREEQFF.